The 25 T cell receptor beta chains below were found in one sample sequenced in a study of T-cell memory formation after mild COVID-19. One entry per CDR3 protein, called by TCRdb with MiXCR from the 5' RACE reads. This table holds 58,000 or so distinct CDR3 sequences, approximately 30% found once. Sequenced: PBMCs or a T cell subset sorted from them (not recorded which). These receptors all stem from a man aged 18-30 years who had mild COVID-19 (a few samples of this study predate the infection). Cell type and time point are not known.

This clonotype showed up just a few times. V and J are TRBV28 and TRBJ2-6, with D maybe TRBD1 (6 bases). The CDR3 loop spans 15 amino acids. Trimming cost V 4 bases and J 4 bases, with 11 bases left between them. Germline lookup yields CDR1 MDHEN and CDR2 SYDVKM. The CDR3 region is CASSSVGAGANVLTF. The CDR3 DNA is TGTGCCAGCAGTTCCGTGGGGGCCGGGGCCAACGTCCTGACTTTC.

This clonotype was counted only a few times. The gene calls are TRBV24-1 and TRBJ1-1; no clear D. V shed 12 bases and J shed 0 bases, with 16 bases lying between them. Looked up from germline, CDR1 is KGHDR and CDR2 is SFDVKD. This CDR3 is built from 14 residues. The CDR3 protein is CASTTENMNTEAFF. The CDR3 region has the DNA TGTGCCTCCACCACAGAAAATATGAACACTGAAGCTTTCTTT.

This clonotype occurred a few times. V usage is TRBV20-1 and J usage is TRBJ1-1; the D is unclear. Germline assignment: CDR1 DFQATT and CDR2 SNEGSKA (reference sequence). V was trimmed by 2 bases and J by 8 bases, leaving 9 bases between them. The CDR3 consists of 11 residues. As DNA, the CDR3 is TGCAGTGCTAGAAATAAAAGAGAAGCTTTCTTT. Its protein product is CSARNKREAFF.

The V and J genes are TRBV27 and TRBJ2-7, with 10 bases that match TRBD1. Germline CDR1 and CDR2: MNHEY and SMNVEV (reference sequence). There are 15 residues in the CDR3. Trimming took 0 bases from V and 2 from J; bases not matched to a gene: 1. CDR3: CASSLSGTGAYEQYV. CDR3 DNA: TGTGCCAGCAGTTTATCGGGGACAGGGGCCTACGAGCAGTACGTC.

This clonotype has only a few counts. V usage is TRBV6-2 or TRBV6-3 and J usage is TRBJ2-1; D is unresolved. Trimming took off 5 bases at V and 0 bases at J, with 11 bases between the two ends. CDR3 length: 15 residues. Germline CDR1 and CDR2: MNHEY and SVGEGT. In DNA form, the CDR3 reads TGTGCCAGCAGTCCAAGTATGAGCTCCTACAATGAGCAGTTCTTC. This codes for CASSPSMSSYNEQFF.

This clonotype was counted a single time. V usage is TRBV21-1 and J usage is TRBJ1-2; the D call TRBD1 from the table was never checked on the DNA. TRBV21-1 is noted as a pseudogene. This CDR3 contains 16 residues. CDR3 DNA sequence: TGTGCCAGCAGCAACGTTCCGGGACAGGGCGCTATTGGCTACACCTTC. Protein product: CASSNVPGQGAIGYTF.

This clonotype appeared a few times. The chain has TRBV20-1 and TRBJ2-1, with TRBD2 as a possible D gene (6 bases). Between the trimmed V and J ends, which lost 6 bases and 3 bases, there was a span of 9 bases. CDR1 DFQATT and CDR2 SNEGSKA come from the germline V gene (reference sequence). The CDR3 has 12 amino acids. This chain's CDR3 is CSAAGSYNEQFF. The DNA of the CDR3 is TGCAGTGCAGCGGGCAGCTACAATGAGCAGTTCTTC.

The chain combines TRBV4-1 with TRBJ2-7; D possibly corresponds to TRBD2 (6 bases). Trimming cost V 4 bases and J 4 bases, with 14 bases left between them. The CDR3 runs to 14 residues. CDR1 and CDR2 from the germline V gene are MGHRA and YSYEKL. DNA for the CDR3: TGCGCCAGCAGCCGGACTAACGGGGAGTACGAGCAGTACGTC. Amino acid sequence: CASSRTNGEYEQYV.

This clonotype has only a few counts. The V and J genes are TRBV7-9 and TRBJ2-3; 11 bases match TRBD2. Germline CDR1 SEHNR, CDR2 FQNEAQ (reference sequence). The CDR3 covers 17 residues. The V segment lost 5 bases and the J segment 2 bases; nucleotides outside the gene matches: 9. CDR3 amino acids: CASSQGLAGGNTDTQYF. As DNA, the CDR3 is TGTGCCAGCAGCCAGGGGCTAGCGGGGGGTAACACAGATACGCAGTATTTT.

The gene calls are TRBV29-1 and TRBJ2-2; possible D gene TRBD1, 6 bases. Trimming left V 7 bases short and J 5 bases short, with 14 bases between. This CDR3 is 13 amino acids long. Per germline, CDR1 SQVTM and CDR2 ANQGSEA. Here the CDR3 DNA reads TGCAGCGCCCGGACAGCCTTAACCGGGGAGCTGTTTTTT. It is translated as CSARTALTGELFF.

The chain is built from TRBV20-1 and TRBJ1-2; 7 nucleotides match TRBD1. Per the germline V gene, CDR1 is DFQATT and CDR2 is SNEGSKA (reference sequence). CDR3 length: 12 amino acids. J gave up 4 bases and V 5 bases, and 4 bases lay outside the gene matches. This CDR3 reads CSADRAFYGYTF. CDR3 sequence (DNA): TGCAGTGCTGACAGGGCGTTCTATGGCTACACCTTC.

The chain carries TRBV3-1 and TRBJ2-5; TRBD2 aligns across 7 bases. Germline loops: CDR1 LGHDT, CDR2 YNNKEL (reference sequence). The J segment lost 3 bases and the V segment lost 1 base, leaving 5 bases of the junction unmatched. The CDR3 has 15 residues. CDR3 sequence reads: CASSQGLAHEETQYF. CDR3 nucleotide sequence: TGTGCCAGCAGCCAAGGACTAGCCCACGAAGAGACCCAGTACTTC.

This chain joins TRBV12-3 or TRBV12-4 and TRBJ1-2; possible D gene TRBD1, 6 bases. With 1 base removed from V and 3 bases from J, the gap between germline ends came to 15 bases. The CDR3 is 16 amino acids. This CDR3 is CASSLGDGGADYGYTF. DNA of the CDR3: TGTGCCAGCAGTTTAGGGGACGGGGGGGCGGACTATGGCTACACCTTC.

The CDR3 sequence: CASSRQDDSNQPQHF. The CDR3 DNA sequence: TGTGCCAGCAGTCGACAGGACGATAGCAATCAGCCCCAGCATTTT. The rearrangement uses TRBV6-2 or TRBV6-3 and TRBJ1-5; D possibly corresponds to TRBD1 (6 bases). V gave up 5 bases and J gave up 0 bases, with 11 bases separating them. This CDR3 contains 15 residues. Germline lookup yields CDR1 MNHEY and CDR2 SVGEGT.

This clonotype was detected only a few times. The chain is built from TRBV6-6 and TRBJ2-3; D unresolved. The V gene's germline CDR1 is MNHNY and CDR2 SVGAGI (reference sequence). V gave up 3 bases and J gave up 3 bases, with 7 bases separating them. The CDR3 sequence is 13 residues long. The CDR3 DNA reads TGTGCCAGCAGTTATTTTCGGACAGATACGCAGTATTTT. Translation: CASSYFRTDTQYF.

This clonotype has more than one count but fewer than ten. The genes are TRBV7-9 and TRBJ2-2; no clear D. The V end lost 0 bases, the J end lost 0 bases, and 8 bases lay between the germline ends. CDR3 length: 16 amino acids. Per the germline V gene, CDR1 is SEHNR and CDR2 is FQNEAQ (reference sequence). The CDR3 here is CASSLAFPANTGELFF. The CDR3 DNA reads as TGTGCCAGCAGCTTAGCTTTTCCAGCGAACACCGGGGAGCTGTTTTTT.

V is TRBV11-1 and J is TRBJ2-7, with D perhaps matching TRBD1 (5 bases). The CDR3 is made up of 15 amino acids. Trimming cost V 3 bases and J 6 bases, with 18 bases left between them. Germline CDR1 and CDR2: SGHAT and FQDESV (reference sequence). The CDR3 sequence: CASSFGAGRLGEQYF. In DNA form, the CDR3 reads TGTGCCAGCAGCTTTGGGGCAGGGCGTCTTGGCGAGCAGTACTTC.

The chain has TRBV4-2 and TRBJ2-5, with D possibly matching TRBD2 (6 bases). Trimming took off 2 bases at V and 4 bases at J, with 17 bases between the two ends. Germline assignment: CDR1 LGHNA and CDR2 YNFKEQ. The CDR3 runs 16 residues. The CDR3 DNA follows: TGTGCCAGCAGCCAATCGACGGGTGGGGGAGGAGAGACCCAGTACTTC. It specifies CASSQSTGGGGETQYF.

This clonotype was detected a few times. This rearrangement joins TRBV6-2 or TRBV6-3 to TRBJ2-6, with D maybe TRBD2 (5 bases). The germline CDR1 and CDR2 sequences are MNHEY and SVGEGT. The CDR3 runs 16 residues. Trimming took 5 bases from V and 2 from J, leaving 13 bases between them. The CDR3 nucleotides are TGTGCCAGCAGTGGAACTAGGACTGCTGGGGCCAACGTCCTGACTTTC. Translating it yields CASSGTRTAGANVLTF.

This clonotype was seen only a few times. This CDR3 reads CASSPPRAQGDSGANVLTF. CDR3 nucleotide sequence: TGTGCCAGCAGCCCCCCCCGGGCTCAGGGGGACTCTGGGGCCAACGTCCTGACTTTC. This chain joins TRBV7-9 and TRBJ2-6; 7 nucleotides match TRBD1. Germline-derived CDR1 and CDR2 are SEHNR and FQNEAQ (reference sequence). The CDR3 loop spans 19 amino acids. The V and J ends lost 5 bases and 0 bases, in that order; junction bases with no gene match: 13.

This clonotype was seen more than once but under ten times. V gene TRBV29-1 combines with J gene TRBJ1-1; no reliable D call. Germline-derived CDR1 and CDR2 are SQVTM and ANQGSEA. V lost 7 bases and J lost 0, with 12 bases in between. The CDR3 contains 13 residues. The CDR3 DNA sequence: TGCAGCGCGGAAGACGGGATGAACACTGAAGCTTTCTTT. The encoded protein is CSAEDGMNTEAFF.

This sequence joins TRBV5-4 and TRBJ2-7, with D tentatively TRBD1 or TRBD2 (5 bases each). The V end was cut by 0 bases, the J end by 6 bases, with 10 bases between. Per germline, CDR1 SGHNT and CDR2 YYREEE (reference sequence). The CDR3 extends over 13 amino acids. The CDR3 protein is CASSLGGVGEQYV. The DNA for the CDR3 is TGTGCCAGCAGCTTGGGAGGGGTAGGCGAGCAGTACGTC.

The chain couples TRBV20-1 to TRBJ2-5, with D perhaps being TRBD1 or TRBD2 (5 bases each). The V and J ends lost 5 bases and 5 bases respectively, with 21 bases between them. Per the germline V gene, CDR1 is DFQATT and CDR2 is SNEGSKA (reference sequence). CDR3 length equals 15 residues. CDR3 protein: CSADTNRDPTETQYF. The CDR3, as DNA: TGCAGTGCTGATACTAACCGGGACCCCACTGAGACCCAGTACTTC.

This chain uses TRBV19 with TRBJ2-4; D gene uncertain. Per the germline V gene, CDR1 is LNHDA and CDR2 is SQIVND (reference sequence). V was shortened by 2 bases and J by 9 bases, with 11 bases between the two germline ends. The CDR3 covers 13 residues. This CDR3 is CASSILKAGIQYF. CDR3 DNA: TGTGCCAGTAGTATATTAAAGGCTGGCATTCAGTACTTC.

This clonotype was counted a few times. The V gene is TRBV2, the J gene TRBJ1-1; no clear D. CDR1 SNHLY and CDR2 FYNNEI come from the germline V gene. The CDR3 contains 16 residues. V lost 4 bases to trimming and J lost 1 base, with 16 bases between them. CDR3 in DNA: TGTGCCAGCAGTGTCCGGGCAGAAATAAGGAACACTGAAGCTTTCTTT. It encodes CASSVRAEIRNTEAFF. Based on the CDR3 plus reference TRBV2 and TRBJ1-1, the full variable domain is EPEVTQTPSHQVTQMGQEVILRCVPISNHLYFYWYRQILGQKVEFLVSFYNNEISEKSEIFDDQFSVERPDGSNFTLKIRSTKLEDSAMYFCASSVRAEIRNTEAFFGQGTRLTVV.